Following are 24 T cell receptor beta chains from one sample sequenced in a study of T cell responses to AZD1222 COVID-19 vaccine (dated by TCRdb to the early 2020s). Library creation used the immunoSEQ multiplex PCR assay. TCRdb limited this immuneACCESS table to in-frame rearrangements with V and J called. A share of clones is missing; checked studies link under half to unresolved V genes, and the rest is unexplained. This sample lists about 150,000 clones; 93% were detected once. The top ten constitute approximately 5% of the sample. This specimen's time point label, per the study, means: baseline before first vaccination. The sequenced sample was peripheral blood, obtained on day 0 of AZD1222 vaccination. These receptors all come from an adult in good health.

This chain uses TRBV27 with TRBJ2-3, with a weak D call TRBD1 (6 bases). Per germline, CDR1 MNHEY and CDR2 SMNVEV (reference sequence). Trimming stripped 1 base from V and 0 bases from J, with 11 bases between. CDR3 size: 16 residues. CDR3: CASSLFGTTSTDTQYF. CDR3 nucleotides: TGTGCCAGCAGTTTATTTGGGACAACTAGCACAGATACGCAGTATTTT.

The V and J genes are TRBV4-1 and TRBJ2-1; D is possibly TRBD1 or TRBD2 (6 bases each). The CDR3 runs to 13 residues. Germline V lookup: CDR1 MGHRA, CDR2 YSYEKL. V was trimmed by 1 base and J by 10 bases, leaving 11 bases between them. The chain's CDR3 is CASSQVGGGEQFF. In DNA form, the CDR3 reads TGCGCCAGCAGCCAAGTGGGGGGCGGGGAGCAGTTCTTC.

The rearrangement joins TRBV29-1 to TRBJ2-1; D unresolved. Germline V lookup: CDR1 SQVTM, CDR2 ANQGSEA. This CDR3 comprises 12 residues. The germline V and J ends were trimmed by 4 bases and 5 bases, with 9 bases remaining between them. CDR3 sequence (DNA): TGCAGCGTTGCGGACGGAGACAATGAGCAGTTCTTC. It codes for CSVADGDNEQFF.

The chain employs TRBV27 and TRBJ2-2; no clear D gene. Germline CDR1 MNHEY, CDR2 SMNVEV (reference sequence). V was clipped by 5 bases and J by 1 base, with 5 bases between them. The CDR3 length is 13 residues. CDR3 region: CASSPMNTGELFF. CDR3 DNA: TGTGCCAGCAGTCCCATGAACACCGGGGAGCTGTTTTTT.

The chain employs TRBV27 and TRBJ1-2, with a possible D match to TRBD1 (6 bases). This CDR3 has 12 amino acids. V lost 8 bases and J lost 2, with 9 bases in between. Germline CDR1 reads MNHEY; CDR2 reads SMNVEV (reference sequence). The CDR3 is CASRGPNYGYTF. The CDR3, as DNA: TGTGCCAGCCGGGGGCCGAACTATGGCTACACCTTC.

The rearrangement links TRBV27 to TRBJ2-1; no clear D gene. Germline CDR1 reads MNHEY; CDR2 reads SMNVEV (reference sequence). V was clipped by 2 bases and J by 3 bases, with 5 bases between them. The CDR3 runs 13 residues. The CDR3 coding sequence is TGTGCCAGCAGTTTAGGGCTCTACAATGAGCAGTTCTTC. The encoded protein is CASSLGLYNEQFF.

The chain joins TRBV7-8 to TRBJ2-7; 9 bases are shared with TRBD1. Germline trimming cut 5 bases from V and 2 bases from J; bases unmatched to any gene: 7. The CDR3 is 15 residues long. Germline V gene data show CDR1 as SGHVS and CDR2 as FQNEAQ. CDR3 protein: CASSPRDRATYEQYF. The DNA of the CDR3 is TGTGCCAGCAGCCCCCGGGACAGGGCTACCTACGAGCAGTACTTC.

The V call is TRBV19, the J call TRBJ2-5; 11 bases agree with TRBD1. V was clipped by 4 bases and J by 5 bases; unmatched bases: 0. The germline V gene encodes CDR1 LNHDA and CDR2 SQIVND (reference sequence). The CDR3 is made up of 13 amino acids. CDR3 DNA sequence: TGTGCCAGTAGTAGGGACAGGGGGGAGACCCAGTACTTC. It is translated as CASSRDRGETQYF.

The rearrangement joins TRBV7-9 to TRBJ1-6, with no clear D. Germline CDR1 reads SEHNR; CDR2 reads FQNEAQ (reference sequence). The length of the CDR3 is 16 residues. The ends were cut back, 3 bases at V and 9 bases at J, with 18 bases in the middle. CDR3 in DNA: TGTGCCAGCAGCTTCCGGGGAGAAAAGAGTGGTTCACCCCTCCACTTT. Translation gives CASSFRGEKSGSPLHF.

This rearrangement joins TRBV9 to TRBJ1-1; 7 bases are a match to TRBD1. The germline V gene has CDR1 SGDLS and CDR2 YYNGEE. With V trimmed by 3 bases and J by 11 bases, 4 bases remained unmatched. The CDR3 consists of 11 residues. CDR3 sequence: CASSAGGLAFF. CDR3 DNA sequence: TGTGCCAGCAGCGCAGGGGGGTTGGCTTTCTTT.

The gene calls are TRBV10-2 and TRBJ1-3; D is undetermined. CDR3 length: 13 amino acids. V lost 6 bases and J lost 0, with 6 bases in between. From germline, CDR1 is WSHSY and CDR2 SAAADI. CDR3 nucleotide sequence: TGCGCCAGCAGGCCGACCTCTGGAAACACCATATATTTT. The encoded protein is CASRPTSGNTIYF.

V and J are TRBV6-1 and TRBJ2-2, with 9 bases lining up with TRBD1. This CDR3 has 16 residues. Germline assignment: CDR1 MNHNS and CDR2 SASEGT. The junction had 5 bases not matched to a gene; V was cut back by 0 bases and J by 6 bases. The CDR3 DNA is TGTGCCAGCAGTGAAGCCGGGACAGGGTTGTCCGGGGAGCTGTTTTTT. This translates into CASSEAGTGLSGELFF.

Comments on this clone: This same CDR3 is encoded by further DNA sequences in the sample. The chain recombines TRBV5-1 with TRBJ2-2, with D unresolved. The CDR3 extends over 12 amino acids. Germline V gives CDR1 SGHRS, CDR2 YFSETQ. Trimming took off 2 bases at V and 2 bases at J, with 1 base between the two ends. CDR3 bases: TGCGCCAGCAGCTTAAACACCGGGGAGCTGTTTTTT. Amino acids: CASSLNTGELFF.

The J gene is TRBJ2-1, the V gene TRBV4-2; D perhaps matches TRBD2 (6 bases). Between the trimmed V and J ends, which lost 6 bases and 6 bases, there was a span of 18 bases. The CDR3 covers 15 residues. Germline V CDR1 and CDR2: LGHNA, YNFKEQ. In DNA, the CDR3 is TGTGCCAGCAGAGAAGCGGGTCCCCTGGGCAATGAGCAGTTCTTC. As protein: CASREAGPLGNEQFF.

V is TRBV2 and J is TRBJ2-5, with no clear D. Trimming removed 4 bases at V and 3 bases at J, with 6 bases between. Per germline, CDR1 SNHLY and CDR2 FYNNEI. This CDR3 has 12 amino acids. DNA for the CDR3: TGTGCCAGCAGTGTGGCAGAAGAGACCCAGTACTTC. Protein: CASSVAEETQYF.

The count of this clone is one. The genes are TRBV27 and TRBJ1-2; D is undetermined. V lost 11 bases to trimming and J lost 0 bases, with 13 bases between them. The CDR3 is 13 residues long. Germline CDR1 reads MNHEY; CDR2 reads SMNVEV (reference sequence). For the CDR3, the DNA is TGTGCCTCTAGAGGCGGTTCTAACTATGGCTACACCTTC. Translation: CASRGGSNYGYTF.

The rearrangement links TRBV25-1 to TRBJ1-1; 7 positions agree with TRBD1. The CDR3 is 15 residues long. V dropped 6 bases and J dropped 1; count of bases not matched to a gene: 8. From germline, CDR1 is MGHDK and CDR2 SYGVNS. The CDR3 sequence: CASSLRDRENTEAFF. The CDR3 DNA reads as TGTGCCAGCAGCCTCCGGGACAGAGAGAACACTGAAGCTTTCTTT.

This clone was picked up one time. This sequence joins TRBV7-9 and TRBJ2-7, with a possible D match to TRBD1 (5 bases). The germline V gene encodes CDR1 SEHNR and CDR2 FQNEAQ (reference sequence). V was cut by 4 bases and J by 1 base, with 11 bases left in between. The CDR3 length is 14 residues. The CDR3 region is CASSSTGFSYEQYF. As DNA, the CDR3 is TGTGCCAGCAGCTCCACAGGTTTTTCCTACGAGCAGTACTTC.

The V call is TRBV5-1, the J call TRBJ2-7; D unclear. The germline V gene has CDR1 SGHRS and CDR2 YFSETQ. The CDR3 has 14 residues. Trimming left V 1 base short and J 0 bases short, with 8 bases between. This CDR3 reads CASSLRPDSYEQYF. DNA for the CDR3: TGCGCCAGCAGCTTGCGGCCAGACTCCTACGAGCAGTACTTC.

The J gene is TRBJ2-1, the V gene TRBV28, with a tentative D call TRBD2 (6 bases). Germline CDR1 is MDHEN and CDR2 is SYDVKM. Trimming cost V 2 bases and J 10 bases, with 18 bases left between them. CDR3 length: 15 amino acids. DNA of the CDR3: TGTGCCAGCAGTTTAACGGCAGGGAGAGCGGGCGAGCAGTTCTTC. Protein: CASSLTAGRAGEQFF.

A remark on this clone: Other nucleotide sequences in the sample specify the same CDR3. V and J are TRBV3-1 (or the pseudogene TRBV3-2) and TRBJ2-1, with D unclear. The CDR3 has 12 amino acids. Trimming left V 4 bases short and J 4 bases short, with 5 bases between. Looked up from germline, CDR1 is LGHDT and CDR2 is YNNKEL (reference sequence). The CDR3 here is CASSLQYNEQFF. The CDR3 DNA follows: TGTGCCAGCAGCCTCCAATACAATGAGCAGTTCTTC.

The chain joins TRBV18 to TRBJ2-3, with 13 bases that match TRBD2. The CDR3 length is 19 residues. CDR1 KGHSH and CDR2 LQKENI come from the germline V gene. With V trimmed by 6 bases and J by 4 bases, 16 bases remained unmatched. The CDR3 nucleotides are TGTGCCAGCTCTTACAGGGCCCAACTAGCGGGAGGGCCCTCAGATACGCAGTATTTT. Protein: CASSYRAQLAGGPSDTQYF.

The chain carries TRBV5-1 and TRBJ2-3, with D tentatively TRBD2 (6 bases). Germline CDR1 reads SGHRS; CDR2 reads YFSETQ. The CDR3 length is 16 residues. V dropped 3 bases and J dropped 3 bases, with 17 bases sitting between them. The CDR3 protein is CASSYLAGGVTDTQYF. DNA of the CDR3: TGCGCCAGCAGCTACCTTGCCGGGGGTGTTACAGATACGCAGTATTTT.

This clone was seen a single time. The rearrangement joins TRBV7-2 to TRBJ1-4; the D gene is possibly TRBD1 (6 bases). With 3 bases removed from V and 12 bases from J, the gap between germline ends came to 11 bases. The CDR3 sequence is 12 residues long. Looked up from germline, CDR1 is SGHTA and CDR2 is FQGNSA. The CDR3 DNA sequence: TGTGCCAGCAGCTTGAGCACAGGGCAACTGTTTTTT. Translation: CASSLSTGQLFF.